Listed below are T cell receptor beta chains from one sample, sequenced in a study of T cell responses to AZD1222 COVID-19 vaccine. TCRdb keeps only in-frame clones here, not all; method: immunoSEQ multiplex PCR. The table has approximately 77,000 clones, about 91% seen once; the top ten hold 5.5% to 9%. This material consisted of peripheral blood, taken on day 0 of MenACWY control vaccination. These receptors all come from an adult in good health. Both conserved end residues are part of each CDR3. A D gene is named only where the DNA matches it firmly. Some rows have no size entry. The others give once, few or many, or a class for an expanded clone.

>NA|TRBV18|TRBJ2-5|TRBD1|16
TGTGCCAGCTCACCAATGGGACAGGGAAACCAAGAGACCCAGTACTTC
CASSPMGQGNQETQYF
>NA|TRBV11-2|TRBJ2-2|TRBD2|16
TGTGCCAGCACAAGGGTAGCGGGAGAGTTTACCGGGGAGCTGTTTTTT
CASTRVAGEFTGELFF
>NA|TRBV6-5|TRBJ2-1|TRBD1|14
TGTGCCAGCAGACCGGGACAGGGTTGGGATGAGCAGTTCTTC
CASRPGQGWDEQFF
>NA|TRBV9|TRBJ2-1|NA|15
TGTGCCAGCAGCCCCCGCCCCGGAGGTGGCAATGAGCAGTTCTTC
CASSPRPGGGNEQFF
>NA|TRBV4-3|TRBJ2-2|NA|13
TGCGCCGGCAGCCAAGCTTTTGGCGGGGAGCTGTTTTTT
CAGSQAFGGELFF
>NA|TRBV4-1|TRBJ1-3|NA|16
TGCGCCAGCAGCCAAGATGCAGGGGTGGTTGGAAACACCATATATTTT
CASSQDAGVVGNTIYF
>NA|TRBV6-5|TRBJ1-3|NA|15
TGTGCCAGCAGCCGGGACGTATCCTCTGGAAACACCATATATTTT
CASSRDVSSGNTIYF
>NA|TRBV2|TRBJ2-4|TRBD1|13
TGTGCCACAACGGGACAGGGAATAGACATTCAGTACTTC
CATTGQGIDIQYF
>NA|TRBV7-2|TRBJ1-6|NA|14
TGTGCCAGCAGCTTAGGTCACAGCCTTTCACCCCTCCACTTT
CASSLGHSLSPLHF
>NA|TRBV7-2|TRBJ2-1|TRBD1|16
TGTGCCAGCAGCACCGGACAGGGGAATGGCTACAATGAGCAGTTCTTC
CASSTGQGNGYNEQFF
>NA|TRBV3-1/TRBV3-2|TRBJ2-7|NA|13
TGTGCCAGCAGCCATGTTGATAGGTACGAGCAGTACTTC
CASSHVDRYEQYF
>NA|TRBV28|TRBJ1-5|TRBD1|13
TGTGCCATGCAGGGGGGTTTAAATCAGCCCCAGCATTTT
CAMQGGLNQPQHF
>NA|TRBV18|TRBJ2-7|NA|14
TGTGCCAGCTCACCCCAGGGTTCGTCCTACGAGCAGTACTTC
CASSPQGSSYEQYF
>NA|TRBV6-5|TRBJ1-2|TRBD1|13
TGTGCCAGCAGAACTGACAGGGTCTATGGCTACACCTTC
CASRTDRVYGYTF
>once|TRBV4-3|TRBJ2-5|NA|16
TGCGCCAGCAGCCAAGTACCCGGGGGCTACCAAGAGACCCAGTACTTC
CASSQVPGGYQETQYF
>NA|TRBV4-1|TRBJ1-1|NA|17
TGCGCCAGCAGCCAAGAAGGACGTGGCGGGGCGAACACTGAAGCTTTCTTT
CASSQEGRGGANTEAFF
>NA|TRBV15|TRBJ2-5|TRBD2|18
TGTGCCACCAGCAGAGAGGGGAGACTAGCGGGGGTTCAGGAGACCCAGTACTTC
CATSREGRLAGVQETQYF
>NA|TRBV9|TRBJ2-5|TRBD2|17
TGTGCCAGCGGCGTAGGCGTCGAGGCTAGCGGGATGGAGACCCAGTACTTC
CASGVGVEASGMETQYF
>NA|TRBV28|TRBJ1-2|NA|12
TGTGCCAGCACACCAGACACCGGTGGCTACACCTTC
CASTPDTGGYTF
>NA|TRBV19|TRBJ2-2|NA|13
TGTGCCAGTAGTATACGAGCGCCCGGGGAGCTGTTTTTT
CASSIRAPGELFF
>NA|TRBV19|TRBJ1-2|TRBD1|16
TGTGCCAGTAGTATTGCCCCGGGACAGGGCTCTTACGGCTACACCTTC
CASSIAPGQGSYGYTF
>once|TRBV7-9|TRBJ2-2|NA|14
TGTGCCAGCAGCTACAGGGAAATCACCGGGGAGCTGTTTTTT
CASSYREITGELFF
>NA|TRBV19|TRBJ1-1|NA|16
TGTGCCAGTAACAATCGGAGGGGGGGGCGAAACACTGAAGCTTTCTTT
CASNNRRGGRNTEAFF
>NA|TRBV6-2/TRBV6-3|TRBJ1-2|TRBD1|13
TGTGCCAGCAGTCGAGACAGGGGGGAAGGCTACACCTTC
CASSRDRGEGYTF
>NA|TRBV6-2/TRBV6-3|TRBJ1-5|NA|13
TGTGCCAGCAGTTATGAATTTAATCAGCCCCAGCATTTT
CASSYEFNQPQHF
>NA|TRBV2|TRBJ2-7|NA|14
TGTGCCAGCAGTGACGTGGGACAAATCTACGAGCAGTACTTC
CASSDVGQIYEQYF
>medium-sized|TRBV7-6|TRBJ2-7|TRBD2|16
TGTGCCAGCAGCGACGTGGTAGCGGGGAGCTCCTACGAGCAGTACTTC
CASSDVVAGSSYEQYF
>NA|TRBV6-5|TRBJ2-7|NA|14
TGTGCCAGCAGCCGAGGCCAAGGGACGCGGGAGCAGTACTTC
CASSRGQGTREQYF
>NA|TRBV7-2|TRBJ2-3|NA|14
TGTGCCAGCAGCTCCTATTCGGGCACAGATACGCAGTATTTT
CASSSYSGTDTQYF
>NA|TRBV28|TRBJ1-2|NA|10
TGTGCCAGCAGTCACTATGGCTACACCTTC
CASSHYGYTF
>NA|TRBV24-1|TRBJ1-2|NA|15
TGTGCCACCAGTGATCCCGCCCAGTCCGTCTATGGCTACACCTTC
CATSDPAQSVYGYTF
>NA|TRBV6-1|TRBJ1-3|NA|12
TGTGCCAGCAGTGAAGCGCTGAGGGGGGCTAATTTT
CASSEALRGANF
>NA|TRBV29-1|TRBJ2-7|NA|12
TGCAGCGTGGGGAATGAGGGCTACGAGCAGTACTTC
CSVGNEGYEQYF
>NA|TRBV24-1|TRBJ2-1|NA|12
TGTGCCACCACCACTAGCAGCGATGAGCAGTTCTTC
CATTTSSDEQFF
>NA|TRBV2|TRBJ2-3|NA|15
TGTGCCAGCAGTGGTTTCGGGAGAAGCACAGATACGCAGTATTTT
CASSGFGRSTDTQYF
>NA|TRBV7-2|TRBJ2-7|NA|15
TGTGCCAGCAGCTTTGGTCAGGGTGGGTCCTACGAGCAGTACTTC
CASSFGQGGSYEQYF
>NA|TRBV7-2|TRBJ2-3|TRBD2|17
TGTGCCAGCAGCTTAGTGCAGGGACTAGCGGTAACAGATACGCAGTATTTT
CASSLVQGLAVTDTQYF
>NA|TRBV9|TRBJ1-2|NA|14
TGTGCCAGCAGCGTAAGCCCTGAAGACTATGGCTACACCTTC
CASSVSPEDYGYTF
>NA|TRBV5-1|TRBJ1-4|TRBD1|15
TGCGCCAGCAGCCTTGGGGACAGGGATAATGAAAAACTGTTTTTT
CASSLGDRDNEKLFF
>NA|TRBV28|TRBJ1-2|NA|14
TGTGCCAGCAGTTCAGGGGCAGGTGGAAATGGCTACACCTTC
CASSSGAGGNGYTF
>NA|TRBV28|TRBJ1-6|NA|12
TGTGCCAGCAGTTCGACGGTGGAGAGCCTCCACTTT
CASSSTVESLHF
>few|TRBV27|TRBJ1-5|NA|15
TGTGCCAGCAGTTCGGCCCGACATAGCAATCAGCCCCAGCATTTT
CASSSARHSNQPQHF
>NA|TRBV6-2/TRBV6-3|TRBJ1-5|TRBD1|13
TGTGCCAGCAGTTACGGGACAGTGCAGCCCCAGCATTTT
CASSYGTVQPQHF
>NA|TRBV27|TRBJ1-2|NA|14
TGTGCCAGCAGTTTACAGGGAGGGAACTATGGCTACACCTTC
CASSLQGGNYGYTF
>few|TRBV19|TRBJ1-1|TRBD1|15
TGTGCCAGTAGTAATTCAGGGGGAGTGAACACTGAAGCTTTCTTT
CASSNSGGVNTEAFF
>NA|TRBV7-9|TRBJ1-2|TRBD1|15
TGTGCCAGCAGCTCTACTAACAGGGCAGGGGGAGGCTACACCTTC
CASSSTNRAGGGYTF
>NA|TRBV6-6|TRBJ1-1|TRBD1|16
TGTGCCAGCAAAAGAGGGGGACAGGGGGTAGACACTGAAGCTTTCTTT
CASKRGGQGVDTEAFF
>NA|TRBV15|TRBJ2-5|TRBD2|15
TGTGCCACCAGCAGAGCAAAAGCGGGACAAGAGACCCAGTACTTC
CATSRAKAGQETQYF
>NA|TRBV30|TRBJ1-1|NA|13
TGTGCCTGGAGTGTACAGGGTGACACTGAAGCTTTCTTT
CAWSVQGDTEAFF
>NA|TRBV21-1|TRBJ2-1|NA|18
TGTGCCAGCAGCACTCAGGGGGCCAAGGGGATCTTTAACAATGAGCAGTTCTTC
CASSTQGAKGIFNNEQFF
>NA|TRBV3-1/TRBV3-2|TRBJ1-1|NA|15
TGTGCCAGCAGCATAAGCACAGGATTGAACACTGAAGCTTTCTTT
CASSISTGLNTEAFF
>NA|TRBV9|TRBJ2-2|NA|11
TGTGCCAGCAGGGCGACCGGGGAGCTGTTTTTT
CASRATGELFF
>NA|TRBV27|TRBJ2-1|NA|16
TGTGCCAGCAGTTTCCCGACAGGAGGGGCCTACAATGAGCAGTTCTTC
CASSFPTGGAYNEQFF
>NA|TRBV24-1|TRBJ2-1|TRBD2|17
TGTGCCACCAGTGATTTGAAGGGACTAGCGGGACCCAATGAGCAGTTCTTC
CATSDLKGLAGPNEQFF
>NA|TRBV7-9|TRBJ2-7|TRBD2|14
TGTGCCAGCAGCGGAGGCACTAGCGCCTACGAGCAGTACTTC
CASSGGTSAYEQYF
>NA|TRBV3-1/TRBV3-2|TRBJ1-1|NA|14
TGTGCCAGCAGCCGATCCGACGGAGACACTGAAGCTTTCTTT
CASSRSDGDTEAFF